The entry below describes one T cell receptor beta chain. This clonotype was picked up many times. Its target antigen remains unknown. Per-base qualities were not stored, and no clone one base away is much larger. This specimen comes from a study of T-cell reconstitution after alpha-beta-depleted transplantation in children (dated by TCRdb to about 2016). Looking at the study overall: The study quantitatively tracked T-cell immune reconstitution after TCRalphabeta/CD19-depleted allogeneic hematopoietic cell transplantation in children using TCR repertoire profiling.

V and J are trimmed by 0 bases and 0 bases, and the gene matches miss 10 bases of the junction. The cysteine opens and the phenylalanine closes a CDR3 of 19 amino acids. Kept here is only the CDR3 DNA, which spans 57 bases and is read in frame from base 1. CDR1 and CDR2, looked up from the germline V gene, are SGHAT and FQNNGV. Library construction relied on PCR. TCRdb shows the sequencer as Illumina HiSeq 2500. TCR libraries were prepared with molecular barcoding, using unique molecular identifiers to normalize TCRbeta repertoire quantification. Clones were called with MiXCR by TCRdb after fastp trimmed the public reads at Q25, and only in-frame beta chains were retained. All rows with the same CDR3 protein become a single entry with the most common DNA and genes. Across this sample there are roughly 120,000 distinct CDR3 sequences, with 10% seen only once. Roughly 8% of the sample goes to the ten largest clones.

The receptor was isolated from a human donor who donated a stem cell graft to a child with acute lymphoblastic leukemia. Specimen: PBMCs from the stem cell graft donor, collected from the stem cell graft. The chain is encoded by TRBV11-2 joined to TRBJ2-1, and 8 junction bases match TRBD2. The DNA reads TGTGCCAGCAGCTTAGATCCTAGCGGGTGGGGGAGCTCCTACAATGAGCAGTTCTTC. Protein translation: CASSLDPSGWGSSYNEQFF.